The rows below give T cell receptor beta chains drawn from one sample of a study of T cell responses to AZD1222 COVID-19 vaccine. Data came from immunoSEQ multiplex PCR; TCRdb stores just in-frame clones and leaves some out. The table has some 170,000 clones, 85% to 95% seen once. The input for sequencing was peripheral blood, taken 28 days after the second AZD1222 dose. Every receptor here comes from an adult who received the AZD1222 COVID-19 vaccine. Each CDR3 is given with its conserved first and last residue. D genes are given only for firm matches. Size tells how often a clone was seen (once, few, many) or the class of an expanded clone, and some rows leave it out.

d_gene,j_gene,v_gene,abundance,CDR3nt,CDR3aa
-,TRBJ1-2,TRBV5-6,-,TGTGCCAGCAGCTCCCTCCGGGACCTCTATGGCTACACCTTC,CASSSLRDLYGYTF
-,TRBJ1-1,TRBV12-5,-,TGTGCTAGTGGGCAGGACCGGAACACTGAAGCTTTCTTT,CASGQDRNTEAFF
TRBD1,TRBJ1-6,TRBV5-1,-,TGCGCCAGCCGACAGGGTACTGATTCACCCCTCCACTTT,CASRQGTDSPLHF
TRBD1,TRBJ1-2,TRBV7-9,-,TGTGCCAGCAGCCTAGGGACAGCGAACTATGGCTACACCTTC,CASSLGTANYGYTF
-,TRBJ2-7,TRBV7-9,-,TGTGCCAGCAGCTTACGTGGTGGGAGTCGGGCCGAGCAGTACTTC,CASSLRGGSRAEQYF
-,TRBJ1-1,TRBV2,few,TGTGCCAGCAGTGACGCCCTGAACACTGAAGCTTTCTTT,CASSDALNTEAFF
-,TRBJ2-1,TRBV4-3,-,TGCGCCAGCAGCCAAGACGATAGGTATTTATACAATGAGCAGTTCTTC,CASSQDDRYLYNEQFF
TRBD1,TRBJ1-1,TRBV9,-,TGTGCCAGCAGCGGTGACAGGGAAACTGAAGCTTTCTTT,CASSGDRETEAFF
TRBD2,TRBJ2-7,TRBV6-2/TRBV6-3,-,TGTGCCAGCAGTTACCTGGCTAGCGGGTTAGCCGAGCAGTACTTC,CASSYLASGLAEQYF
-,TRBJ1-1,TRBV27,-,TGTGCCAGCAGTTTTGGAACAGGGTGGAACACTGAAGCTTTCTTT,CASSFGTGWNTEAFF
TRBD1,TRBJ2-3,TRBV19,once,TGTGCCACAAGCCCCGGGACAGGGAGCACAGATACGCAGTATTTT,CATSPGTGSTDTQYF
-,TRBJ2-1,TRBV29-1,-,TGCAGCCCGACTCCTGCGGGGCCCCCAAATGAGCAGTTCTTC,CSPTPAGPPNEQFF
-,TRBJ1-1,TRBV19,-,TGTGCCAGTAGTTCCGGACAGTTGAACACTGAAGCTTTCTTT,CASSSGQLNTEAFF
-,TRBJ1-5,TRBV28,-,TGTGCCAGCATTCCCCTTGGGGGAAGCAATCAGCCCCAGCATTTT,CASIPLGGSNQPQHF
-,TRBJ1-1,TRBV18,-,TGTGCCAGCTCACCAGGGGTCGCTCAGGTGAACACTGAAGCTTTCTTT,CASSPGVAQVNTEAFF
-,TRBJ2-3,TRBV6-5,-,TGTGCCAGCAGTTACTCGAGTTCCCTAGCAAATACGCAGTATTTT,CASSYSSSLANTQYF
-,TRBJ2-7,TRBV6-5,-,TGTGCCAGCAGTTACTCTCAGGGATATGAGCAGTACTTC,CASSYSQGYEQYF
-,TRBJ2-3,TRBV10-1,-,TGCGCCAGCAGTGCCAGGGTAGGGGCAGATACGCAGTATTTT,CASSARVGADTQYF
-,TRBJ1-1,TRBV18,-,TGTGCCAGCTCACCACCCTTGAACATGAACACTGAAGCTTTCTTT,CASSPPLNMNTEAFF
TRBD1,TRBJ1-2,TRBV7-2,-,TGTGCCAGCAGCCTCGGGACAGGGGGCTGGTATGGCTACACCTTC,CASSLGTGGWYGYTF
TRBD2,TRBJ2-1,TRBV4-1,-,TGCGCCAGCAGCCAAGTCCTAGCGGAGAAAGCCTACAATGAGCAGTTCTTC,CASSQVLAEKAYNEQFF
TRBD2,TRBJ2-2,TRBV10-3,-,TGTGCCATCAGCCAACTAGCGGGCCGAAACACCGGGGAGCTGTTTTTT,CAISQLAGRNTGELFF
-,TRBJ2-1,TRBV10-3,-,TGTGCCATCAGCGATCTAGCGTACTCCTACAATGAGCAGTTCTTC,CAISDLAYSYNEQFF
-,TRBJ1-1,TRBV6-2/TRBV6-3,-,TGTGCCAGCAGCTCCGGGACCCTTGTAGGAGCTTTCTTT,CASSSGTLVGAFF
TRBD1,TRBJ1-1,TRBV7-2,-,TGTGCCAGCAGCCGGGACAGGAACACTGAAGCTTTCTTT,CASSRDRNTEAFF
-,TRBJ2-4,TRBV5-8,-,TGTGCCAGCAGCTTGGGGGGCCTGTCCAAAAACATTCAGTACTTC,CASSLGGLSKNIQYF
-,TRBJ2-3,TRBV7-2,-,TGTGCCAGCAGCCTACAACACGTTGCAGATACGCAGTATTTT,CASSLQHVADTQYF
TRBD1,TRBJ1-5,TRBV6-6,-,TGTGCCAGCAGTTACTCAGGCAGGGGGAATCAGCCCCAGCATTTT,CASSYSGRGNQPQHF
-,TRBJ2-1,TRBV10-3,once,-,CAISEDIVGAGARMFF
-,TRBJ2-2,TRBV7-9,-,TGTGCCAGCAGCCCGAGGGTCCAAGCGGACACCGGGGAGCTGTTTTTT,CASSPRVQADTGELFF
TRBD2,TRBJ2-7,TRBV7-9,-,TGTGCCAGCGGGACCACTAGCGGGAGGGGCCCCTACGCCTACGAGCAGTACTTC,CASGTTSGRGPYAYEQYF
-,TRBJ2-1,TRBV7-3,-,TGTGCCAGCAGCTTAATCGGGGGAGTAGATTGGAGTGAGCAGTTCTTC,CASSLIGGVDWSEQFF
-,TRBJ2-7,TRBV11-3,-,TGTGCCAGTGCCCTTACGGTTTCTCCCTACGAGCAGTACTTC,CASALTVSPYEQYF
TRBD2,TRBJ2-7,TRBV6-6,once,TGTGCCAGCAGTTACCCCGGGACTAGGGCTTACGAGCAGTACTTC,CASSYPGTRAYEQYF
-,TRBJ2-1,TRBV18,-,TGTGCCAGCTCACCACGGGGGCAGAACTCCTACAATGAGCAGTTCTTC,CASSPRGQNSYNEQFF
-,TRBJ1-1,TRBV20-1,once,TGCAGTGCTAGTTCAGGGTCCTCCATGAACACTGAAGCTTTCTTT,CSASSGSSMNTEAFF
-,TRBJ1-5,TRBV30,-,TGTGCCTGGAGTGTACAGGCCGTTGGGCCCCAGCATTTT,CAWSVQAVGPQHF
-,TRBJ1-6,TRBV7-3,few,TGTGCCAGCAGCCGACAGGATAATTCACCCCTCCACTTT,CASSRQDNSPLHF
TRBD1,TRBJ2-1,TRBV7-6,-,TGTGCCAGCAGCTTCACCGACAGGGGGCACAATGAGCAGTTCTTC,CASSFTDRGHNEQFF
-,TRBJ1-6,TRBV19,-,TGTGCCAGTAGTATTGGGAGCCGGAGTTCACCCCTCCACTTT,CASSIGSRSSPLHF
TRBD1,TRBJ1-4,TRBV4-1,-,TGCGCCACAGGGAGGGGGCCTGGGGAAAAACTGTTTTTT,CATGRGPGEKLFF
-,TRBJ1-4,TRBV28,-,TGTGCCAGCAGTCCGACCCTAACTAATGAAAAACTGTTTTTT,CASSPTLTNEKLFF
TRBD2,TRBJ2-1,TRBV25-1,few,TGTGCCAGCAGTGAGCGGGAGGGCCTCCTATACAATGAGCAGTTCTTC,CASSEREGLLYNEQFF
-,TRBJ2-7,TRBV5-5,-,TGTGCCAGCAGCGTCGGGGGCGGCCCGGTAACCTACGAGCAGTACTTC,CASSVGGGPVTYEQYF
-,TRBJ2-7,TRBV7-9,-,TGTGCCAGCAGCACTGACTACGAGCAGTACTTC,CASSTDYEQYF